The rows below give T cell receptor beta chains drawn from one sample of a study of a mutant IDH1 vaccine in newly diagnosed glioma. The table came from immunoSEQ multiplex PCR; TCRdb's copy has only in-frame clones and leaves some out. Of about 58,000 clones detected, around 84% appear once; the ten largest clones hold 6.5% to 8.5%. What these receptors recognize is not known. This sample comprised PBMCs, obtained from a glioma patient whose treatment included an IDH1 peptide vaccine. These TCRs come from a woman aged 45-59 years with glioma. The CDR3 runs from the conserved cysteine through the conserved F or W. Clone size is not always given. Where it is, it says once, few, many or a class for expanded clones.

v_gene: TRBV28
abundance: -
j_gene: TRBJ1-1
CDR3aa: CASSPPRGNTEAFF

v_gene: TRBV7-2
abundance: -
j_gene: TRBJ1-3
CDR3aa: CASSPNSSGNTIYF

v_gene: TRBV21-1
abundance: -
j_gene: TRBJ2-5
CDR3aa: CASSKVIGTSGGHQETQYF

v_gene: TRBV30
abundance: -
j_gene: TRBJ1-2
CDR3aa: CAWRGHSGYTF

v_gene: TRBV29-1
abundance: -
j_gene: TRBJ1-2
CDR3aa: CSDTDRGHFYGYTF

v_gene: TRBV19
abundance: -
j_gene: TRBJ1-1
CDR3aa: CASSIGGIRDTEAFF

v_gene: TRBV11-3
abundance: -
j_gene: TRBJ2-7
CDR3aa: CASSFAGKSYEQYF

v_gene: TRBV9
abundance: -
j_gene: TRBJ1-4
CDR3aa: CASSATGIGANEKLFF

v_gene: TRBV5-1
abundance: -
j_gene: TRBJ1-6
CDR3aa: CASSLGRGDSPLHF

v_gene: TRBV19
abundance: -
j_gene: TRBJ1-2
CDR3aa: CATQRHGGYTF

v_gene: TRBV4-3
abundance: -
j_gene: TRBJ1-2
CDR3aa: CASSQVGGTNYGYTF

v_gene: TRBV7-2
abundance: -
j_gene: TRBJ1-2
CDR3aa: CASSLEGANYGYTF

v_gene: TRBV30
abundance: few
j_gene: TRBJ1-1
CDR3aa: CAWSVTGGLPNTEAFF

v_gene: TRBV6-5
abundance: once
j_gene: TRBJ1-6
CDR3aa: CASSYREPDNSPLHF

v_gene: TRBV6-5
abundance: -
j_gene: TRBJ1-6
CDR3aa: CASRRKNSPLHF

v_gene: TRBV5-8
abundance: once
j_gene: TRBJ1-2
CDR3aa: CASSLYGNYGYTF

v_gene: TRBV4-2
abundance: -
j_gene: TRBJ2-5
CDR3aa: CASSQEPGGETQYF

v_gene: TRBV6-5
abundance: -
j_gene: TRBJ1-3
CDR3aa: CASRRGLTGNTIYF

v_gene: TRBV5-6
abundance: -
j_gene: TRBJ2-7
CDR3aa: CASSLGYYEQYF

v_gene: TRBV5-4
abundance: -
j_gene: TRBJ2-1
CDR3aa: CASSFGGWGSYNEQFF

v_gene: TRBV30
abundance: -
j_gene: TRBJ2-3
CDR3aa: CAWSVLSGGEDTQYF

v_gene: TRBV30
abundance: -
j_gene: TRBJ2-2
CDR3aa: CAWRADRATGELFF

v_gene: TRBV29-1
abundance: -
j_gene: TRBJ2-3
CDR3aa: CSVAPFPTDTQYF

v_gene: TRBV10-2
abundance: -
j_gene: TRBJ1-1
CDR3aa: CASSEPYTTEAFF

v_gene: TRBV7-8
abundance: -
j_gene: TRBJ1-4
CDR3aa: CASSWTAYSLGEKLFF

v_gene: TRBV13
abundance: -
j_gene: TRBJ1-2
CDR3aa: CASSLGGFEVYGYTF

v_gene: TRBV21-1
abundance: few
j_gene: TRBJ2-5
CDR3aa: CASAFGIVGETQYF

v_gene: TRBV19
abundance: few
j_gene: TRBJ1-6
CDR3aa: CASSIEGTGSSPLHF

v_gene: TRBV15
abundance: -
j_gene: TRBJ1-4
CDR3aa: CATSRDLDRNEKLFF

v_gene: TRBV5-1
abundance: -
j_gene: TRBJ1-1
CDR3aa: CASTKGQGGTTEAFF

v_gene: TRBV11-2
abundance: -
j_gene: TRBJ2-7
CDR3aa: CASSRSPYEQYF

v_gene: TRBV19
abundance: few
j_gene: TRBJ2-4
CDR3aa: CAPQTEIAKNIQYF

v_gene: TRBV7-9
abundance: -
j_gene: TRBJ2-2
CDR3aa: CASSLRTGKGAGELFF

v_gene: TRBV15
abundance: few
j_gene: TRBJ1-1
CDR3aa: CATSSGLQGTEAFF

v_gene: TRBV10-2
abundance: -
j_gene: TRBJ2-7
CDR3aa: CASRGSSYEQYF

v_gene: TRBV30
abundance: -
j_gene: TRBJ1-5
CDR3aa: CAWSSAGGNQPQHF

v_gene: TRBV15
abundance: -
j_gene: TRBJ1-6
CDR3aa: CATSRDRAGGSPLHF

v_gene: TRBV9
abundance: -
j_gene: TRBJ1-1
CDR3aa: CASSVPGPGNTEAFF

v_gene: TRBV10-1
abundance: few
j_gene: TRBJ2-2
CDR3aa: CASRGDTGELFF

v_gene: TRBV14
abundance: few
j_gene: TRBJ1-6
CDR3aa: CASSNDASPLHF

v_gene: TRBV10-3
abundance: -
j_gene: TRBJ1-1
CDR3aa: CAISEREGATEAFF

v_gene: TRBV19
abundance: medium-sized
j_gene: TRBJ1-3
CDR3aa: CASSMDSGNTIYF

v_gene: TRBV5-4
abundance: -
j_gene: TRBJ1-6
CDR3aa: CASSLARINSPLHF

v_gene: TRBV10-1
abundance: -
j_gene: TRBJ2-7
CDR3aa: CASSESQQGEQYF

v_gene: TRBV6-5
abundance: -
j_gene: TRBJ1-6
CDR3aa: CASTSQNNSPLHF

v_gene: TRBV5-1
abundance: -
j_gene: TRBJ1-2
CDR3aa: CASSFQTSPGQTYGYTF

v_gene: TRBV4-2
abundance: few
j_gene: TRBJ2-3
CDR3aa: CASSQVFSGGGGDTQYF

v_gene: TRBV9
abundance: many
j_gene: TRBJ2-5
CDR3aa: CASSVSGRSQETQYF

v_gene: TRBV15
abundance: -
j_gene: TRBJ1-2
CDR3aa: CATSRDLGRRQSLYGYTF

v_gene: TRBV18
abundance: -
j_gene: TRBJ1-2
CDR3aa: CASSPPGGDYGYTF

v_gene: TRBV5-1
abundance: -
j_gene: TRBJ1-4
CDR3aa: CASSGGGTGESEKLFF

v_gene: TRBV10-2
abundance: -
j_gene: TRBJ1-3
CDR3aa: CASISGTTGNTIYF

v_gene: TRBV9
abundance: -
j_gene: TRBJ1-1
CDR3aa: CASSVADRGSEAFF

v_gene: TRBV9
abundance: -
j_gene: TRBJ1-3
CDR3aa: CASSVGPGNTIYF

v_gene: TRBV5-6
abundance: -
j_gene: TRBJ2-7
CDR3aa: CASSPLGSYEQYF

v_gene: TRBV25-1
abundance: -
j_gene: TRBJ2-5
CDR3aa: CASRNTAETQYF

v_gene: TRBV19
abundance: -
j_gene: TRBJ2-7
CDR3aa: CASSIKGGASYEQYF

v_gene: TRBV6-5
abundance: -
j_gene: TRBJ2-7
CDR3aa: CASRPGAGWSDEQYF

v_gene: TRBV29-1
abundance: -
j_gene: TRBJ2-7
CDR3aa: CSARDRHYEQYF

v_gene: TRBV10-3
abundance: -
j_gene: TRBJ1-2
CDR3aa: CAIKGTGVSAF